Presented here are 27 T cell receptor beta chains from one specimen sequenced in a study of blood T cell repertoires in COVID-19. Generated by immunoSEQ multiplex PCR, the TCRdb table keeps only in-frame clones and is missing some. The data show approximately 94,000 clones, around 88% seen once. The source material was peripheral blood. These receptors all stem from a human donor in a cohort sampled during active COVID-19.

The J gene is TRBJ2-7, the V gene TRBV5-1, with 9 bases lining up with TRBD1. The CDR3 loop spans 15 amino acids. Germline assignment: CDR1 SGHRS and CDR2 YFSETQ. Losses at the gene ends were 5 bases for V and 0 bases for J; bases not matched to a gene: 6. The CDR3 DNA is TGCGCCAGCAGTCTCGACAGGGGGATCTCCTACGAGCAGTACTTC. It codes for CASSLDRGISYEQYF.

V usage is TRBV5-6 and J usage is TRBJ1-2, with 7 nucleotides matching TRBD1. The CDR3 is made up of 15 amino acids. V shed 4 bases, J shed 4 bases, and the junction held 10 bases outside the gene matches. CDR1 and CDR2 from the germline V gene are SGHDT and YYEEEE. The CDR3 sequence: CASSRDSIPSYGYTF. CDR3 coding DNA: TGTGCCAGCAGCAGGGACAGTATCCCCTCCTATGGCTACACCTTC.

The chain employs TRBV7-9 and TRBJ1-6; D remains ambiguous. Between the trimmed V and J ends, which lost 1 base and 9 bases, there was a span of 4 bases. The CDR3 sequence is 12 residues long. Germline V lookup: CDR1 SEHNR, CDR2 FQNEAQ (reference sequence). The CDR3 region has the DNA TGTGCCAGCAGCTTAGGAGGTTCACCCCTCCACTTT. Amino acids: CASSLGGSPLHF. The whole variable domain, filled in from reference TRBV7-9 and TRBJ1-6, reads DTGVSQNPRHKITKRGQNVTFRCDPISEHNRLYWYRQTLGQGPEFLTYFQNEAQLEKSRLLSDRFSAERPKGSFSTLEIQRTEQGDSAMYLCASSLGGSPLHFGNGTRLTVT.

This rearrangement joins TRBV7-8 to TRBJ1-6; D unclear. CDR3 length: 14 amino acids. V was trimmed by 2 bases and J by 10 bases, leaving 12 bases between them. Germline loops: CDR1 SGHVS, CDR2 FQNEAQ. The CDR3 DNA sequence: TGTGCCAGCAGCTTACACAACCTCAGGTCACCCCTCCACTTT. It yields the protein CASSLHNLRSPLHF. Drawing the rest from reference TRBV7-8 and TRBJ1-6, the complete variable domain is GAGVSQSPRYKVAKRGQDVALRCDPISGHVSLFWYQQALGQGPEFLTYFQNEAQLDKSGLPSDRFFAERPEGSVSTLKIQRTQQEDSAVYLCASSLHNLRSPLHFGNGTRLTVT.

The gene calls are TRBV11-2 and TRBJ2-7, with 11 bases fitting TRBD1. The junction had 7 bases not matched to a gene; V was cut back by 6 bases and J by 3 bases. The CDR3 covers 15 residues. In germline, CDR1 is SGHAT, CDR2 FQNNGV. The DNA of the CDR3 is TGTGCCAGCAGTCAAACCGGGACAGGGGGCTACGAGCAGTACTTC. It specifies CASSQTGTGGYEQYF.

The CDR3 is CASSPPSGSVNTGELFF. As DNA, the CDR3 is TGTGCCAGCAGCCCCCCTAGCGGGAGTGTCAACACCGGGGAGCTGTTTTTT. This chain uses TRBV5-4 with TRBJ2-2; 10 nucleotides align to TRBD2. CDR1 is SGHNT and CDR2 is YYREEE in the germline V gene (reference sequence). V shed 4 bases and J 2 bases; nucleotides not matched to a gene: 8. CDR3 length: 17 residues.

This clone was observed a single time. The rearrangement uses TRBV24-1 and TRBJ2-3, with 7 positions matching TRBD2. Germline values: CDR1 KGHDR, CDR2 SFDVKD. This CDR3 spans 15 amino acids. Trimming took 7 bases from V and 0 from J; bases not matched to a gene: 6. In DNA form, the CDR3 reads TGTGCCACCAGGGGAGGGCCAGGTAGCACAGATACGCAGTATTTT. This gives the protein CATRGGPGSTDTQYF.

The chain carries TRBV5-1 and TRBJ1-1; 10 bases are a match to TRBD1. V lost 3 bases and J lost 3; bases outside the gene matches: 2. The CDR3 has 14 residues. Germline CDR1 is SGHRS and CDR2 is YFSETQ. The CDR3 region has the DNA TGCGCCAGCAGCTCGGACAGGGGGGACACTGAAGCTTTCTTT. This translates into CASSSDRGDTEAFF.

The rearrangement links TRBV19 to TRBJ1-1; possible D gene TRBD1, 5 bases. Per germline, CDR1 LNHDA and CDR2 SQIVND (reference sequence). This CDR3 comprises 15 residues. Trimming stripped 5 bases from V and 1 base from J, with 14 bases between. The CDR3 DNA follows: TGTGCCAGTAGTCCCGGGACTATGAAGAACACTGAAGCTTTCTTT. The encoded protein is CASSPGTMKNTEAFF.

The CDR3 is CASSQTRTSGSTDTQYF. As DNA, the CDR3 is TGTGCCAGCAGCCAAACTCGGACTAGCGGTAGCACAGATACGCAGTATTTT. The chain is built from TRBV14 and TRBJ2-3, with 10 bases aligning to TRBD2. The CDR3 totals 17 residues. Unmatched junction bases numbered 5, after V lost 2 bases and J lost 0 bases. Per the germline V gene, CDR1 is SGHDN and CDR2 is FVKESK.

The V gene is TRBV15, the J gene TRBJ1-2; a weak D match, TRBD1 (5 bases). The CDR3 loop spans 14 amino acids. V lost 0 bases and J 6 bases, leaving 11 bases between the germline ends. The germline V gene has CDR1 LNHNV and CDR2 YYDKDF (reference sequence). The DNA for the CDR3 is TGTGCCACCAGCAGAGATACAGGTGGCGATGGCTACACCTTC. Its translation is CATSRDTGGDGYTF.

This clone was seen once. The chain couples TRBV6-5 to TRBJ2-1; perhaps TRBD2 as D (6 bases). Germline V gene lookup returns CDR1 MNHEY and CDR2 SVGAGI. CDR3 length: 15 residues. V was pared by 8 bases and J by 4 bases, with 18 bases between. The DNA of the CDR3 is TGTGCCAGCCTTCTGGGGGGAGCTATGTACAATGAGCAGTTCTTC. Its protein is CASLLGGAMYNEQFF.

V and J are TRBV10-3 and TRBJ1-6; D not certain. The CDR3 contains 12 residues. The V and J ends lost 8 bases and 8 bases respectively, with 10 bases between them. CDR1 ENHRY and CDR2 SYGVKD come from the germline V gene. CDR3 coding DNA: TGTGCCATCGGCAGTGTTGATTCACCCCTCCACTTT. It yields the protein CAIGSVDSPLHF.

The V gene is TRBV9, the J gene TRBJ2-2; maybe TRBD1 (5 bases). The CDR3 is 15 residues long. V was pared by 1 base and J by 4 bases, with 11 bases between. Germline lookup yields CDR1 SGDLS and CDR2 YYNGEE. The CDR3 nucleotides are TGTGCCAGCAGCGTATGGAGTGGGGCCACCGGGGAGCTGTTTTTT. As protein: CASSVWSGATGELFF. The entire variable domain, with the rest obtained from reference TRBV9 and TRBJ2-2, is as follows: DSGVTQTPKHLITATGQRVTLRCSPRSGDLSVYWYQQSLDQGLQFLIQYYNGEERAKGNILERFSAQQFPDLHSELNLSSLELGDSALYFCASSVWSGATGELFFGEGSRLTVL.

The chain carries TRBV28 and TRBJ1-4; 7 bases are shared with TRBD1. Germline loops: CDR1 MDHEN, CDR2 SYDVKM. The CDR3 is made up of 12 amino acids. V trimming: 6 bases; J trimming: 8 bases; junction bases outside the gene matches: 3. The CDR3 region has the DNA TGTGCCAGCAGGGCAGGGGGGGAAAAACTGTTTTTT. Its protein product is CASRAGGEKLFF.

The chain carries TRBV7-9 and TRBJ2-7; TRBD1 is a possible D gene (6 bases). CDR1 and CDR2 from the germline V gene are SEHNR and FQNEAQ (reference sequence). The CDR3 is made up of 15 amino acids. V lost 6 bases, J lost 0 bases, and 15 bases lay in between. CDR3 loop: CASRLDGDNSYEQYF. The DNA for the CDR3 is TGTGCCAGCAGGCTGGATGGGGACAACTCCTACGAGCAGTACTTC.

The gene calls are TRBV7-9 and TRBJ2-1; no reliable D call. The V end lost 0 bases, the J end lost 0 bases, and 12 bases lay between the germline ends. This CDR3 contains 17 residues. Germline V gene sequence: CDR1 SEHNR, CDR2 FQNEAQ (reference sequence). The CDR3: CASSLALGGNSYNEQFF. CDR3 bases: TGTGCCAGCAGCTTAGCGCTTGGCGGAAACTCCTACAATGAGCAGTTCTTC.

V and J are TRBV9 and TRBJ1-2, with a possible D match to TRBD1 (6 bases). V was clipped by 3 bases and J by 2 bases, with 8 bases between them. There are 13 residues in the CDR3. Germline lookup yields CDR1 SGDLS and CDR2 YYNGEE. The CDR3 spells CASSADRNYGYTF. As DNA, the CDR3 is TGTGCCAGCAGCGCAGACAGGAACTATGGCTACACCTTC.

The genes are TRBV7-2 and TRBJ1-6; 7 bases are shared with TRBD1. Trimming took 5 bases from V and 5 from J; bases not matched to a gene: 9. Germline values: CDR1 SGHTA, CDR2 FQGNSA. CDR3 length: 16 residues. The CDR3 loop reads CASSLLGTANNSPLHF. CDR3 in DNA: TGTGCCAGCAGCCTTTTGGGGACAGCGAATAATTCACCCCTCCACTTT.

This clone was counted once. The rearrangement links TRBV30 to TRBJ2-7, with a tentative D call TRBD2 (6 bases). With 3 bases removed from V and 2 bases from J, the gap between germline ends came to 17 bases. Germline V gene data show CDR1 as GTSNPN and CDR2 as SVGIG (reference sequence). The CDR3 length is 15 residues. CDR3 sequence reads: CAWRGDGGGAYEQYF. DNA of the CDR3: TGTGCCTGGAGGGGGGACGGGGGAGGCGCCTACGAGCAGTACTTC.

The chain combines TRBV28 with TRBJ2-7, with 12 positions matching TRBD1. Per germline, CDR1 MDHEN and CDR2 SYDVKM. The V gene end was trimmed by 6 bases and the J gene end by 5 bases; junction bases not matched to a gene: 2. The CDR3 length is 13 residues. CDR3 in DNA: TGTGCCAGCAGGGGGACAGGGGGCGACGAGCAGTACTTC. It translates to CASRGTGGDEQYF.

This chain links TRBV5-8 with TRBJ2-1, with D tentatively TRBD1 (6 bases). The germline V and J ends were trimmed by 0 bases and 6 bases, with 13 bases remaining between them. The CDR3 consists of 15 residues. Germline CDR1 is SGHTS and CDR2 is YDEGEE. CDR3 DNA: TGTGCCAGCAGCTTGGATGAATTAGGGGGCAATGAGCAGTTCTTC. Protein: CASSLDELGGNEQFF.

This chain joins TRBV20-1 and TRBJ2-7; D is possibly TRBD1 (5 bases). Between the trimmed V and J ends, which lost 6 bases and 5 bases, there was a span of 11 bases. CDR1 and CDR2 (germline): DFQATT, SNEGSKA (reference sequence). The CDR3 covers 11 residues. CDR3 amino acids: CSASDNNEQYF. CDR3 DNA sequence: TGCAGTGCATCGGACAATAACGAGCAGTACTTC.

The chain carries TRBV10-2 and TRBJ1-3, with D unclear. CDR3 length equals 15 residues. V dropped 4 bases and J dropped 0 bases, with 10 bases sitting between them. Per germline, CDR1 WSHSY and CDR2 SAAADI. The CDR3 protein is CASSVQVNSGNTIYF. Here the CDR3 DNA reads TGCGCCAGCAGTGTCCAGGTCAACTCTGGAAACACCATATATTTT.

V is TRBV12-3 or TRBV12-4 and J is TRBJ1-1, with D perhaps TRBD1 (5 bases). Trimming shortened V by 8 bases and J by 6 bases, and 16 bases separated the two germline ends. The CDR3 sequence is 13 residues long. The CDR3 region has the DNA TGTGCCAGCCGGGGCCTCGGGAGTCCTGAAGCTTTCTTT. Amino acid sequence: CASRGLGSPEAFF.

This clone was found many times. The CDR3 DNA reads as TGTGCCAGCAGTTCAACCGGGACAGGGATCTCACCCCTCCACTTT. Its protein is CASSSTGTGISPLHF. This chain uses TRBV28 with TRBJ1-6; 9 nucleotides line up with TRBD1. The germline gives CDR1 MDHEN, CDR2 SYDVKM. V shed 4 bases and J 10 bases; nucleotides not matched to a gene: 8. The CDR3 runs 15 residues.

The chain is built from TRBV19 and TRBJ2-2, with a tentative D call TRBD1 (5 bases). Germline loops: CDR1 LNHDA, CDR2 SQIVND (reference sequence). V dropped 10 bases and J dropped 1 base, with 10 bases sitting between them. This CDR3 has 13 amino acids. CDR3 coding DNA: TGTGCCACCCCGGACAAGAACACCGGGGAGCTGTTTTTT. Translated: CATPDKNTGELFF.